These 6 T cell receptor beta chains originate from one sample sequenced in a study of blood T cell repertoires in COVID-19. Method: immunoSEQ multiplex PCR; TCRdb's copy keeps in-frame clones and lacks some. The data hold over 300,000 clones, with around 90% observed a single time. Sequencing input: peripheral blood. These receptors came from a man aged 18 to 30 with active or convalescent COVID-19.

The chain links TRBV7-2 to TRBJ2-7, with D unclear. The germline V gene encodes CDR1 SGHTA and CDR2 FQGNSA. V was clipped by 0 bases and J by 3 bases, with 9 bases between them. The CDR3 is 14 residues long. CDR3 amino acids: CASSLAQALYEQYF. Here the CDR3 DNA reads TGTGCCAGCAGCTTAGCGCAGGCCCTCTACGAGCAGTACTTC. Filled out from reference TRBV7-2 and TRBJ2-7, the complete variable domain reads GAGVSQSPSNKVTEKGKDVELRCDPISGHTALYWYRQSLGQGLEFLIYFQGNSAPDKSGLPSDRFSAERTGGSVSTLTIQRTQQEDSAVYLCASSLAQALYEQYFGPGTRLTVT.

This sequence joins TRBV29-1 and TRBJ1-2, with D possibly matching TRBD1 (5 bases). The CDR3 totals 13 residues. Germline V CDR1 and CDR2: SQVTM, ANQGSEA. V dropped 2 bases and J dropped 8 bases, with 15 bases sitting between them. CDR3 protein: CSVEFRRALGYTF. The DNA for the CDR3 is TGCAGCGTTGAATTCCGCAGGGCCTTAGGCTACACCTTC.

This chain uses TRBV19 with TRBJ1-4, with a possible D match to TRBD1 (5 bases). V lost 7 bases to trimming and J lost 8 bases, with 14 bases between them. The CDR3 loop spans 13 amino acids. Per germline, CDR1 LNHDA and CDR2 SQIVND (reference sequence). The CDR3 here is CASIGGFGEKLFF. DNA of the CDR3: TGTGCCAGTATCGGGGGATTCGGGGAAAAACTGTTTTTT.

J is TRBJ1-1 and V is TRBV7-2; perhaps TRBD1 as D (5 bases). The V and J ends lost 4 bases and 5 bases respectively, with 17 bases between them. CDR1 and CDR2 (germline): SGHTA, FQGNSA. This CDR3 contains 15 residues. Here the CDR3 reads CASSSLFGGRTEAFF. The CDR3 coding sequence is TGTGCCAGCAGCTCTCTATTCGGGGGAAGAACTGAAGCTTTCTTT.

The chain is built from TRBV5-1 and TRBJ1-5, with 10 positions matching TRBD1. Trimming cost V 4 bases and J 6 bases; bases outside gene matches: 7. CDR3 length: 15 amino acids. Germline V gene lookup returns CDR1 SGHRS and CDR2 YFSETQ. CDR3 nucleotide sequence: TGCGCCAGCAGCCCTGGGGACAGGGGAGGTCAGCCCCAGCATTTT. Its translation: CASSPGDRGGQPQHF.

This clone came up once. The rearrangement links TRBV5-5 to TRBJ2-6; 7 bases agree with TRBD1. This CDR3 comprises 18 residues. Per germline, CDR1 SGHKS and CDR2 YYEKEE (reference sequence). V was pared by 4 bases and J by 0 bases, with 10 bases of the junction left unmatched. CDR3 sequence (DNA): TGTGCCAGCAGCCTGTCCGGGACAGCGAGCTCTGGGGCCAACGTCCTGACTTTC. It translates to CASSLSGTASSGANVLTF.